The 32 T cell receptor beta chains in this list originate from one sample, sequenced in a study of blood T cell repertoires in COVID-19. Sequencing used immunoSEQ multiplex PCR; TCRdb keeps in-frame clones, though not all of them. The sample includes approximately 270,000 clones, 89% seen only once; the top ten take around 2.1%. The sequenced material came from peripheral blood. The receptor source for this set is a man aged 45 to 65 with acute or convalescent COVID-19.

This rearrangement joins TRBV6-5 to TRBJ2-6; tentatively, D is TRBD1 (5 bases). This CDR3 is built from 14 residues. V was pared by 6 bases and J by 0 bases, with 6 bases between. In germline, CDR1 is MNHEY, CDR2 SVGAGI. The CDR3 here is CASSRVSGANVLTF. DNA for the CDR3: TGTGCCAGCAGCAGGGTCTCTGGGGCCAACGTCCTGACTTTC.

The rearrangement links TRBV9 to TRBJ2-5; no definite D call. Trimming left V 1 base short and J 0 bases short, with 10 bases between. From germline, CDR1 is SGDLS and CDR2 YYNGEE. The CDR3 is made up of 15 amino acids. CDR3 DNA: TGTGCCAGCAGCGTATCGCCACAGCACCAAGAGACCCAGTACTTC. Translating it yields CASSVSPQHQETQYF.

The J gene is TRBJ2-4, the V gene TRBV11-2; D possibly corresponds to TRBD2 (6 bases). The CDR3 contains 16 residues. Trimming removed 1 base from V and 0 bases from J, with 10 bases in between. Germline assignment: CDR1 SGHAT and CDR2 FQNNGV. The CDR3 loop reads CASSLGVGGAKNIQYF. In nucleotides, the CDR3 is TGTGCCAGCAGCTTAGGGGTCGGGGGAGCCAAAAACATTCAGTACTTC. The full variable domain, with the rest looked up from reference TRBV11-2 and TRBJ2-4, is EAGVAQSPRYKIIEKRQSVAFWCNPISGHATLYWYQQILGQGPKLLIQFQNNGVVDDSQLPKDRFSAERLKGVDSTLKIQPAKLEDSAVYLCASSLGVGGAKNIQYFGAGTRLSVL.

The chain recombines TRBV5-4 with TRBJ1-2, with TRBD1 identical over 9 bases. Losses at the gene ends were 3 bases for V and 6 bases for J; bases not matched to a gene: 9. The CDR3 is 15 residues long. Germline CDR1 and CDR2: SGHNT and YYREEE (reference sequence). CDR3 loop: CASSSAGQGTNGYTF. CDR3 nucleotide sequence: TGTGCCAGCAGCTCCGCGGGACAGGGAACGAATGGCTACACCTTC.

There are a few counts of this clone. V gene TRBV10-1 combines with J gene TRBJ2-2; the D is unclear. This CDR3 contains 17 residues. The germline V gene has CDR1 WNHNN and CDR2 SYGVQD (reference sequence). The germline V and J ends were trimmed by 3 bases and 5 bases, with 19 bases remaining between them. This CDR3 reads CASSDEYLTSTTGELFF. The CDR3 DNA follows: TGCGCCAGCAGTGACGAGTACCTCACTTCGACTACCGGGGAGCTGTTTTTT.

The rearrangement joins TRBV4-1 to TRBJ2-2; D remains ambiguous. With 0 bases removed from V and 4 bases from J, the gap between germline ends came to 6 bases. Germline CDR1 MGHRA, CDR2 YSYEKL. CDR3 length equals 14 residues. CDR3: CASSQERSTGELFF. As DNA, the CDR3 is TGCGCCAGCAGCCAAGAACGTAGCACCGGGGAGCTGTTTTTT.

This rearrangement joins TRBV11-2 to TRBJ2-5; the D is unclear. CDR1 SGHAT and CDR2 FQNNGV come from the germline V gene. V lost 0 bases and J 5 bases, leaving 10 bases between the germline ends. CDR3 length: 14 residues. In nucleotides, the CDR3 is TGTGCCAGCAGCTTAGATCTCCAGTGGGAGACCCAGTACTTC. It yields the protein CASSLDLQWETQYF.

This clone was found a few times. The genes are TRBV3-1 (or the pseudogene TRBV3-2) and TRBJ1-4; D is unclear. The germline V and J ends were trimmed by 2 bases and 3 bases, with 16 bases remaining between them. Looked up from germline, CDR1 is LGHDT and CDR2 is YNNKEL (reference sequence). The CDR3 has 17 residues. The CDR3 coding sequence is TGTGCCAGCAGCCAAACTTTCGGACCAGCGGCTAATGAAAAACTGTTTTTT. Protein: CASSQTFGPAANEKLFF.

The chain uses TRBV5-4 and TRBJ2-2; no firm D call. CDR3 size: 14 residues. CDR1 is SGHNT, CDR2 YYREEE, per germline (reference sequence). The V end was cut by 4 bases, the J end by 0 bases, with 7 bases between. The CDR3 sequence is CASSGATNTGELFF. CDR3 bases: TGTGCCAGCAGCGGAGCGACGAACACCGGGGAGCTGTTTTTT.

This clone was counted only a few times. The chain couples TRBV25-1 to TRBJ2-5; 8 bases agree with TRBD1. CDR1 and CDR2 from the germline V gene are MGHDK and SYGVNS. The CDR3 runs to 16 residues. V lost 4 bases and J lost 3; bases outside the gene matches: 10. The DNA of the CDR3 is TGTGCCAGCAGTGGCAGACAGGGGAAGGGGGAAGAGACCCAGTACTTC. Translated, it gives CASSGRQGKGEETQYF.

This clone has ten or more counts. The chain is built from TRBV9 and TRBJ1-6; the match to TRBD1 covers 9 bases. Germline loops: CDR1 SGDLS, CDR2 YYNGEE. The CDR3 has 16 amino acids. Trimming cost V 0 bases and J 9 bases; bases outside gene matches: 7. CDR3 DNA: TGTGCCAGCAGCGTAGGGGGACAGGGTAAAGGTTCACCCCTCCACTTT. This codes for CASSVGGQGKGSPLHF.

The DNA of the CDR3 is TGTGCCAGCAGCCAAGGTAGTCACTTGAACACTGAAGCTTTCTTT. It yields the protein CASSQGSHLNTEAFF. The chain employs TRBV3-1 (or the pseudogene TRBV3-2) and TRBJ1-1; D uncertain. The CDR3 runs to 15 residues. V lost 1 base and J 0 bases, leaving 9 bases between the germline ends. Germline assignment: CDR1 LGHDT and CDR2 YNNKEL (reference sequence).

The chain combines TRBV2 with TRBJ1-4, with TRBD1 as a possible D gene (6 bases). V shed 2 bases and J shed 4 bases, with 14 bases lying between them. Germline V gene lookup returns CDR1 SNHLY and CDR2 FYNNEI. This CDR3 is 16 amino acids long. DNA for the CDR3: TGTGCCAGCAGTGAACGTGCAGGGGCCGTTAATGAAAAACTGTTTTTT. Protein product: CASSERAGAVNEKLFF. Full variable domain (missing parts from reference TRBV2 and TRBJ1-4): EPEVTQTPSHQVTQMGQEVILRCVPISNHLYFYWYRQILGQKVEFLVSFYNNEISEKSEIFDDQFSVERPDGSNFTLKIRSTKLEDSAMYFCASSERAGAVNEKLFFGSGTQLSVL.

The CDR3 spells CASSPGQAAYEQYF. The DNA of the CDR3 is TGTGCCAGTAGTCCAGGACAGGCGGCCTACGAGCAGTACTTC. The genes are TRBV19 and TRBJ2-7; 7 positions match TRBD1. Trimming took 5 bases from V and 2 from J; bases not matched to a gene: 6. CDR3 length: 14 amino acids. The germline V gene encodes CDR1 LNHDA and CDR2 SQIVND (reference sequence).

The V and J genes are TRBV7-9 and TRBJ1-6; D is unclear. CDR1 is SEHNR, CDR2 FQNEAQ, per germline (reference sequence). The CDR3 is made up of 15 amino acids. Deletions cut 1 base from V and 2 bases from J, with 6 bases between. In nucleotides, the CDR3 is TGTGCCAGCAGCTTAGTTCTCCCCTATAATTCACCCCTCCACTTT. Amino acid sequence: CASSLVLPYNSPLHF. The full variable domain, completed using reference TRBV7-9 and TRBJ1-6, is DTGVSQNPRHKITKRGQNVTFRCDPISEHNRLYWYRQTLGQGPEFLTYFQNEAQLEKSRLLSDRFSAERPKGSFSTLEIQRTEQGDSAMYLCASSLVLPYNSPLHFGNGTRLTVT.

The chain links TRBV27 to TRBJ2-3; TRBD2 aligns across 12 bases. V lost 6 bases and J lost 4; bases outside the gene matches: 8. Germline V gene sequence: CDR1 MNHEY, CDR2 SMNVEV (reference sequence). This CDR3 is built from 16 residues. The CDR3 here is CASRRGASGGADTQYF. CDR3 DNA: TGTGCCAGCAGACGGGGCGCTAGCGGGGGGGCAGATACGCAGTATTTT.

With regard to this clone: This sample also contains other DNA sequences that code for the same CDR3. The CDR3 sequence is CASSLAGGASTDTQYF. Here the CDR3 DNA reads TGCGCCAGCAGCTTAGCGGGGGGTGCTAGCACAGATACGCAGTATTTT. V and J are TRBV5-1 and TRBJ2-3; 9 bases agree with TRBD2. The CDR3 is 16 amino acids. The germline gives CDR1 SGHRS, CDR2 YFSETQ. V lost 2 bases, J lost 0 bases, and 4 bases stayed unmatched. The full variable domain, with the rest looked up from reference TRBV5-1 and TRBJ2-3, is KAGVTQTPRYLIKTRGQQVTLSCSPISGHRSVSWYQQTPGQGLQFLFEYFSETQRNKGNFPGRFSGRQFSNSRSEMNVSTLELGDSALYLCASSLAGGASTDTQYFGPGTRLTVL.

This chain connects TRBV10-3 to TRBJ1-5, with a tentative D call TRBD1 (5 bases). Germline CDR1 ENHRY, CDR2 SYGVKD. V lost 6 bases to trimming and J lost 5 bases, with 11 bases between them. The CDR3 runs 13 residues. CDR3 nucleotide sequence: TGTGCCATCAGGGATGACAGATATCAGCCCCAGCATTTT. It is translated as CAIRDDRYQPQHF.

This chain connects TRBV5-5 to TRBJ1-2; possibly TRBD1 for D (6 bases). In germline, CDR1 is SGHKS, CDR2 YYEKEE (reference sequence). Trimming cost V 1 base and J 0 bases, with 13 bases left between them. CDR3 length: 16 amino acids. CDR3 sequence reads: CASSLPGHLSNYGYTF. In DNA, the CDR3 is TGTGCCAGCAGCTTGCCGGGACACCTTTCTAACTATGGCTACACCTTC.

This sequence joins TRBV6-5 and TRBJ2-1; tentatively, D is TRBD1 (6 bases). Germline V lookup: CDR1 MNHEY, CDR2 SVGAGI. CDR3 length: 13 amino acids. V lost 10 bases to trimming and J lost 2 bases, with 12 bases between them. CDR3 nucleotide sequence: TGTGCCACCCTCGAGGGGGCCTACAATGAGCAGTTCTTC. Its protein product is CATLEGAYNEQFF.

The CDR3 nucleotides are TGTGCCAGCAGCTTAAGTTCTAGGGGTTCACTGTTTTTT. Translating gives CASSLSSRGSLFF. The V and J genes are TRBV13 and TRBJ1-4, with D maybe TRBD1 (5 bases). The CDR3 is made up of 13 amino acids. The germline V and J ends were trimmed by 2 bases and 13 bases, with 14 bases remaining between them. CDR1 PRHDT and CDR2 FYEKMQ come from the germline V gene (reference sequence).

This clone was seen just once. The genes are TRBV7-8 and TRBJ2-7; TRBD2 matches at 8 bases. This CDR3 has 13 amino acids. J was trimmed by 5 bases and V by 5 bases; bases with no gene match: 5. In germline, CDR1 is SGHVS, CDR2 FQNEAQ. For the CDR3, the DNA is TGTGCCAGCAGCACCGGACTAGCCAACGAGCAGTACTTC. This codes for CASSTGLANEQYF.

This clone showed up just once. V and J are TRBV2 and TRBJ1-2, with 9 positions matching TRBD1. CDR3 length: 14 residues. CDR1 and CDR2 (germline): SNHLY, FYNNEI. Losses at the gene ends were 4 bases for V and 8 bases for J; bases not matched to a gene: 8. The CDR3 loop is CASSVDRGRWGYTF. The CDR3 DNA reads TGTGCCAGCAGTGTGGACAGGGGAAGGTGGGGCTACACCTTC.

The chain employs TRBV30 and TRBJ2-1; D possibly corresponds to TRBD1 (6 bases). Looked up from germline, CDR1 is GTSNPN and CDR2 is SVGIG (reference sequence). V was shortened by 0 bases and J by 8 bases, with 11 bases between the two germline ends. The CDR3 length is 13 residues. CDR3 amino acids: CAWSVPGADEQFF. In DNA, the CDR3 is TGTGCCTGGAGTGTCCCAGGGGCGGATGAGCAGTTCTTC.

V gene TRBV3-1 (or the pseudogene TRBV3-2) combines with J gene TRBJ1-1; possible D gene TRBD1, 5 bases. This CDR3 contains 13 residues. The germline V gene has CDR1 LGHDT and CDR2 YNNKEL (reference sequence). V lost 6 bases and J lost 0, with 8 bases in between. The CDR3 region is CASRVTVNTEAFF. The CDR3 coding sequence is TGTGCCAGCAGAGTGACAGTGAACACTGAAGCTTTCTTT.

As regards this clone: Other DNA variants within this sample encode the same CDR3. The chain employs TRBV12-3 or TRBV12-4 and TRBJ1-2; 9 bases map to TRBD1. The CDR3 runs to 13 residues. Germline trimming cut 4 bases from V and 4 bases from J; bases unmatched to any gene: 1. CDR3: CASSSDRGYGYTF. In DNA, the CDR3 is TGTGCCAGCAGTTCGGACAGGGGCTATGGCTACACCTTC.

The chain recombines TRBV19 with TRBJ2-1, with 8 positions matching TRBD1. V lost 2 bases to trimming and J lost 0 bases; unmatched junction nucleotides: 3. The CDR3 spans 16 residues. Germline V CDR1 and CDR2: LNHDA, SQIVND (reference sequence). CDR3 amino acids: CASSIMGTGSYNEQFF. The CDR3 DNA follows: TGTGCCAGTAGTATAATGGGGACAGGCTCCTACAATGAGCAGTTCTTC.

The CDR3 reads CASSLDRKGAGNSPLHF. The CDR3 region has the DNA TGTGCCAGCAGCTTAGATCGAAAGGGAGCGGGGAATTCACCCCTCCACTTT. The gene calls are TRBV11-2 and TRBJ1-6; D gene uncertain. From germline, CDR1 is SGHAT and CDR2 FQNNGV. This CDR3 is built from 17 residues. Trimming removed 0 bases at V and 7 bases at J, with 16 bases between.

J is TRBJ2-2 and V is TRBV6-1; D not certain. The germline CDR1 and CDR2 sequences are MNHNS and SASEGT. The CDR3 sequence is 15 residues long. V was trimmed by 5 bases and J by 0 bases, leaving 10 bases between them. In DNA form, the CDR3 reads TGTGCCAGCAGTTTCCACTCAACGAACACCGGGGAGCTGTTTTTT. This sequence encodes CASSFHSTNTGELFF.

This sequence joins TRBV6-2 or TRBV6-3 and TRBJ2-3; TRBD2 matches at 9 bases. The V gene's germline CDR1 is MNHEY and CDR2 SVGEGT. The CDR3 sequence is 16 residues long. V was clipped by 4 bases and J by 4 bases; unmatched bases: 9. CDR3 nucleotides: TGTGCCAGCAGTTCACTCTCTAGCGGGGAAGCAGATACGCAGTATTTT. Amino acid sequence: CASSSLSSGEADTQYF.

The chain employs TRBV5-6 and TRBJ2-3; D not resolved. This CDR3 spans 13 amino acids. Germline CDR1 reads SGHDT; CDR2 reads YYEEEE. Trimming took 1 base from V and 2 from J, leaving 5 bases between them. The CDR3 DNA follows: TGTGCCAGCAGCTTGTTCCACACAGATACGCAGTATTTT. Translated: CASSLFHTDTQYF.

The CDR3 nucleotides are TGTGCCAGCAGTTCGAGCGGGTCACCCCTCCACTTT. Translating it yields CASSSSGSPLHF. The gene calls are TRBV6-5 and TRBJ1-6; no definite D call. Trimming stripped 4 bases from V and 10 bases from J, with 8 bases between. The CDR3 runs to 12 residues. CDR1 and CDR2 (germline): MNHEY, SVGAGI.